A single sample is the source of the 15 T cell receptor beta chains below, sequenced in a study of OX40 agonist ivuxolimab in advanced cancers. Libraries were prepared by immunoSEQ multiplex PCR; TCRdb keeps only in-frame clonotypes and omits some of them. Of roughly 61,000 clones detected, 70% to 90% appear once; the ten largest clones hold 0.35%. The sample in question was CD4+ or CD8+ T cells sorted from blood, obtained in a trial of the OX40 agonist ivuxolimab. The receptors were sampled from an adult with an advanced solid tumor such as melanoma, head and neck, liver or kidney cancer.

The DNA of the CDR3 is TGTGCCAGTAAGTCCCGTCAGCGAGGAAACAATCAGCCCCAGCATTTT. Protein sequence: CASKSRQRGNNQPQHF. The rearrangement uses TRBV19 and TRBJ1-5; no reliable D call. V lost 7 bases and J 3 bases, leaving 19 bases between the germline ends. Germline V gene sequence: CDR1 LNHDA, CDR2 SQIVND (reference sequence). CDR3 size: 16 residues. Combining the CDR3 with reference TRBV19 and TRBJ1-5 gives the whole variable domain DGGITQSPKYLFRKEGQNVTLSCEQNLNHDAMYWYRQDPGQGLRLIYYSQIVNDFQKGDIAEGYSVSREKKESFPLTVTSAQKNPTAFYLCASKSRQRGNNQPQHFGDGTRLSIL.

The J gene is TRBJ2-3, the V gene TRBV19; TRBD2 matches 8 bases. This CDR3 has 16 residues. V lost 5 bases, J lost 0 bases, and 7 bases stayed unmatched. Germline values: CDR1 LNHDA, CDR2 SQIVND (reference sequence). This CDR3 is CASSVLAGLSTDTQYF. The CDR3 DNA follows: TGTGCCAGTAGTGTTCTAGCGGGTCTAAGCACAGATACGCAGTATTTT.

This chain links TRBV5-4 with TRBJ1-3; D call uncertain. CDR1 is SGHNT and CDR2 is YYREEE in the germline V gene (reference sequence). Trimming shortened V by 4 bases and J by 3 bases, and 2 bases separated the two germline ends. The CDR3 covers 11 residues. The CDR3 sequence is CASSVGNTIYF. The CDR3, as DNA: TGTGCCAGCAGCGTTGGAAACACCATATATTTT.

The chain employs TRBV6-5 and TRBJ2-7; 7 bases line up with TRBD1. V gave up 6 bases and J gave up 1 base; unmatched junction bases: 9. Germline assignment: CDR1 MNHEY and CDR2 SVGAGI. The CDR3 length is 15 residues. DNA of the CDR3: TGTGCCAGCAGCGGACAGGACATATTATCCTACGAGCAGTACTTC. It translates to CASSGQDILSYEQYF.

This clone was counted only a few times. The rearrangement links TRBV18 to TRBJ1-6, with 11 nucleotides matching TRBD1. Germline CDR1 KGHSH, CDR2 LQKENI. CDR3 length equals 13 residues. The V segment lost 6 bases and the J segment 8 bases; nucleotides outside the gene matches: 0. The CDR3 DNA is TGTGCCAGCTCGGGACAGGGGGATTCACCCCTCCACTTT. Translation gives CASSGQGDSPLHF. The whole variable domain, remainder taken from reference TRBV18 and TRBJ1-6, is NAGVMQNPRHLVRRRGQEARLRCSPMKGHSHVYWYRQLPEEGLKFMVYLQKENIIDESGMPKERFSAEFPKEGPSILRIQQVVRGDSAAYFCASSGQGDSPLHFGNGTRLTVT.

The chain uses TRBV19 and TRBJ2-7; D is unclear. Trimming removed 4 bases at V and 5 bases at J, with 21 bases between. The CDR3 loop spans 16 amino acids. CDR1 LNHDA and CDR2 SQIVND come from the germline V gene (reference sequence). The CDR3 sequence is CASSKASLLGSHEQYF. CDR3 DNA sequence: TGTGCCAGTAGTAAGGCCAGTTTGTTGGGTTCCCACGAGCAGTACTTC.

The CDR3 DNA sequence: TGCGCCAGCAGCCTATCATCTGGAGGGGTGAACACTGAAGCTTTCTTT. This sequence encodes CASSLSSGGVNTEAFF. The chain joins TRBV4-3 to TRBJ1-1, with D possibly TRBD1 on 5 matching bases. The germline V gene has CDR1 LGHNA and CDR2 YSLEER. The V gene lost 4 bases and the J gene lost 0 bases, with 15 bases spanning the gap. The CDR3 spans 16 residues.

The chain has TRBV7-2 and TRBJ2-7; no clear D gene. This CDR3 is built from 13 residues. Germline V gives CDR1 SGHTA, CDR2 FQGNSA. Trimming pared 1 base from V and 9 bases from J, leaving 13 bases between. In DNA form, the CDR3 reads TGTGCCAGCAGCTTAGAGGGCGGTGGACGGCAGTACTTC. Encoded protein: CASSLEGGGRQYF.

V gene TRBV4-2 combines with J gene TRBJ2-2, with D maybe TRBD2 (6 bases). The CDR3 covers 15 residues. In germline, CDR1 is LGHNA, CDR2 YNFKEQ. The ends were cut back, 1 base at V and 6 bases at J, with 12 bases in the middle. The CDR3: CASSQVGGEAGELFF. In DNA form, the CDR3 reads TGTGCCAGCAGCCAAGTCGGCGGGGAGGCCGGGGAGCTGTTTTTT.

As to this clone: One junction end disagrees with the germline gene, perhaps due to a read error. V is TRBV4-2 and J is TRBJ1-4, with 7 positions matching TRBD1. Germline V CDR1 and CDR2: LGHNA, YNFKEQ. The CDR3 spans 16 residues. The CDR3 sequence: CASSLTTTGRGSEGVF. CDR3 nucleotides: TGTGCCAGCAGCCTGACTACCACGGGCAGGGGGTCCGAGGGTGTTTTT.

This chain links TRBV4-2 with TRBJ2-1; D assignment may be TRBD1 or TRBD2 (5 bases each). CDR3 size: 15 residues. Between the trimmed V and J ends, which lost 0 bases and 9 bases, there was a span of 15 bases. Germline values: CDR1 LGHNA, CDR2 YNFKEQ. CDR3 sequence (DNA): TGTGCCAGCAGCCAAGAAGGTGGGGGTAGGCCTGAGCAGTTCTTC. It encodes CASSQEGGGRPEQFF.

This chain joins TRBV10-3 and TRBJ1-1, with D tentatively TRBD1 (5 bases). This CDR3 spans 13 amino acids. In germline, CDR1 is ENHRY, CDR2 SYGVKD. Trimming pared 6 bases from V and 8 bases from J, leaving 16 bases between. The CDR3 loop is CAIRGEQGDEAFF. For the CDR3, the DNA is TGTGCCATCAGGGGAGAGCAGGGCGACGAAGCTTTCTTT.

V usage is TRBV7-2 and J usage is TRBJ1-1, with D unresolved. CDR1 and CDR2 (germline): SGHTA, FQGNSA. Trimming removed 5 bases at V and 0 bases at J, with 7 bases between. The length of the CDR3 is 13 residues. CDR3 sequence (DNA): TGTGCCAGCAGCCCCGGGATGAACACTGAAGCTTTCTTT. This sequence encodes CASSPGMNTEAFF.

V usage is TRBV10-3 and J usage is TRBJ1-2; tentatively, D is TRBD1 (6 bases). The CDR3 has 12 amino acids. V lost 8 bases to trimming and J lost 10 bases, with 17 bases between them. The germline CDR1 and CDR2 sequences are ENHRY and SYGVKD. The CDR3 spells CAIRGDTRTYTF. CDR3 DNA sequence: TGTGCCATCCGGGGGGACACACGTACCTACACCTTC.

This chain links TRBV7-9 with TRBJ2-1, with D tentatively TRBD1 or TRBD2 (5 bases each). Germline values: CDR1 SEHNR, CDR2 FQNEAQ (reference sequence). The germline V and J ends were trimmed by 5 bases and 5 bases, with 19 bases remaining between them. This CDR3 contains 16 residues. CDR3: CASSPYGANRDNEQFF. In DNA, the CDR3 is TGTGCCAGCAGCCCCTACGGGGCTAATAGAGACAATGAGCAGTTCTTC.